A selection of T cell receptor beta chains follows, all from one sample in a study of shared clonotypes between healthy human individuals. Profiling relied on immunoSEQ multiplex PCR, and the TCRdb table lists in-frame clones only, not all of them. This table holds some 690,000 clones, 80% to 95% found once. The sample taken for sequencing was memory CD8+ T cells from PBMCs. The receptors here all came from a man aged 18 to 35 in good health. Some clones in this sample may be carry-over from other donors' samples. CDR3s include the opening cysteine and the closing phenylalanine or tryptophan. D genes are given only for firm matches. Clone size is given for some rows only: seen once, a few or many times, or a class if the clone is expanded.

j_call v_call d_call clone_size cdr3_nt cdr3_aa
TRBJ1-4 TRBV29-1 TRBD1 . TGCAGCGTTGAAGATTGGACAGGCCCTAATGAAAAACTGTTTTTT CSVEDWTGPNEKLFF
TRBJ1-1 TRBV10-2 . . TGCGCCAGCATTGGGCCAGGGACTGAAGCTTTCTTT CASIGPGTEAFF
TRBJ1-1 TRBV5-1 . . TGCGCCAGCAGCTTGTGGCAGCTGAACACTGAAGCTTTCTTT CASSLWQLNTEAFF
TRBJ2-7 TRBV6-5 . . TGTGCCAGCAGTCCTATGCAGGGAGGTTTCTACGAGCAGTACTTC CASSPMQGGFYEQYF
TRBJ2-7 TRBV10-1 . . TGCGCCAGCAGTGGACGGTCCGACTCCTACGAGCAGTACTTC CASSGRSDSYEQYF
TRBJ2-1 TRBV7-9 TRBD2 . TGTGCCAGCAGCTCCAGCGGGAGACGTAGGAATGAGCAGTTCTTC CASSSSGRRRNEQFF
TRBJ2-3 TRBV18 . . TGTGCCAGCTCACCGCCTGACATCGATACGCAGTATTTT CASSPPDIDTQYF
TRBJ1-1 TRBV19 . once TGTGCCAGTAGCCCACCGAGGACACCGAACACTGAAGCTTTCTTT CASSPPRTPNTEAFF
TRBJ2-3 TRBV6-5 . . TGTGCCAGCAGTTACGCCCGGGGAGGAGATACGCAGTATTTT CASSYARGGDTQYF
TRBJ1-5 TRBV27 . . TGTGCCAGCAGTGAATTGGGTAGCAATCAGCCCCAGCATTTT CASSELGSNQPQHF
TRBJ2-7 TRBV27 . . TGTGCCAGCAAAGGGGGGATCCTCTACGAGCAGTACTTC CASKGGILYEQYF
TRBJ1-5 TRBV4-1 . . TGCGCCAGCAGCCAAGATCACGGGAAAAGGGGAGCAGGTCAGCCCCAGCATTTT CASSQDHGKRGAGQPQHF
TRBJ2-1 TRBV7-3 . . TGTGCCAGCAGCTTCATAAGGGGGTCGTACAATGAGCAGTTCTTC CASSFIRGSYNEQFF
TRBJ2-5 TRBV19 TRBD2 . TGTGCCAGTAGTAGGCTAGCGGGTCAACAAGAGACCCAGTACTTC CASSRLAGQQETQYF
TRBJ2-1 TRBV9 . . TGTGCCAGCAGCGGAGCCGCCTATAGGTATGAGCAGTTCTTC CASSGAAYRYEQFF
TRBJ1-2 TRBV6-6 . . TGTGCCAGCACTTACCTCCGGCAGGATGGCTACACCTTC CASTYLRQDGYTF
TRBJ2-7 TRBV7-2 TRBD1 . TGTGCCAGCAGCTCCAGACAGGGGCGCCCCTACGAGCAGTACTTC CASSSRQGRPYEQYF
TRBJ2-4 TRBV15 . . TGTGCCACCAGCTTGGGAACCGGGACGGCCTTAGCCAAAAACATTCAGTACTTC CATSLGTGTALAKNIQYF
TRBJ2-5 TRBV5-4 . . TGTGCCAGCAGCTTTTGGGCAGAGACCCAGTACTTC CASSFWAETQYF
TRBJ2-2 TRBV5-1 . . TGCGCCAGCAGCCCCCCGGCCTACGGGGAGCTGTTTTTT CASSPPAYGELFF
TRBJ2-5 TRBV2 . . TGTGCCAGCAGAGCGGTCGAACAAGAGACCCAGTACTTC CASRAVEQETQYF
TRBJ2-2 TRBV13 . . TGTGCCAGCAGCTCCACCCGGGACGCCAACACCGGGGAGCTGTTTTTT CASSSTRDANTGELFF
TRBJ2-7 TRBV6-1 TRBD2 . TGTGCCAGCAGTGAGCTAGTAGCGGGAGTATACGAGCAGTACTTC CASSELVAGVYEQYF
TRBJ2-7 TRBV7-2 TRBD2 . TGTGCCAGCAGCTTAGGCCTAGCGGGGCCCTACGAGCAGTACTTC CASSLGLAGPYEQYF
TRBJ2-3 TRBV5-6 TRBD2 . TGTGCCAGCGCCACTTGGGACTACCTTAGCACAGATACGCAGTATTTT CASATWDYLSTDTQYF
TRBJ2-7 TRBV2 . . TGTGCCAGCACGGGCGGGCTGGCCTACGAGCAGTACTTC CASTGGLAYEQYF
TRBJ2-1 TRBV4-1 TRBD2 . TGCGCCAGCAGCCGGGCGGGAGAGAGGGACAATGAGCAGTTCTTC CASSRAGERDNEQFF
TRBJ2-2 TRBV6-5 . . TGTGCCAGCAGTTACGGGACCGGGGAGCTGTTTTTT CASSYGTGELFF
TRBJ2-7 TRBV6-1 TRBD2 . TGTGCCAGCAGTGAGGTAGCGGGAGCACTGGGGGAGCAGTACTTC CASSEVAGALGEQYF
TRBJ1-1 TRBV4-1 . once TGCGCCAGCAGCCAGGGGGGGCGGGAGGACACTGAAGCTTTCTTT CASSQGGREDTEAFF
TRBJ2-3 TRBV11-2 . . TGTGCCAGCAGCTTAGCGAGGTTCCGGGAGTGGGCAGATACGCAGTATTTT CASSLARFREWADTQYF
TRBJ2-3 TRBV7-2 TRBD1 once TGTGCCAGCAGCTCCCGGGACAGCCCGAAAGATACGCAGTATTTT CASSSRDSPKDTQYF
TRBJ2-7 TRBV27 . . TGTGCCAGCAGTTTGCCAGGGAGCTACGAGCAGTACTTC CASSLPGSYEQYF
TRBJ2-3 TRBV27 . . TGTGCCACCCGGTGGGCCGGGTTTAGCACAGATACGCAGTATTTT CATRWAGFSTDTQYF
TRBJ2-2 TRBV27 . . TGTGCCAGCAGTTTGTGGGGGACCGGGGAGCTGTTTTTT CASSLWGTGELFF
TRBJ1-1 TRBV7-9 . . TGTGCCAGCAGCCCCACGGATACCATGGCCACTGAAGCTTTCTTT CASSPTDTMATEAFF
TRBJ2-7 TRBV7-9 . . TGTGCCAGCAGCTTAGTTGGCGGAACCTACGAGCAGTACTTC CASSLVGGTYEQYF
TRBJ2-3 TRBV11-2 TRBD2 . TGTGCCAGCAGCCCAGGACTAGCGAGGACAGATACGCAGTATTTT CASSPGLARTDTQYF
TRBJ2-3 TRBV9 TRBD2 . TGTGCCAGCAGCGCAAAAGCGGGAGGGACAGATACGCAGTATTTT CASSAKAGGTDTQYF
TRBJ2-7 TRBV7-2 . . TGTGCCAGCAGCTTAAACGGCAGGGGACACGAGCAGTACTTC CASSLNGRGHEQYF
TRBJ2-6 TRBV27 . . TGTGCCAGCAGTCCCCCCAGCTCTGGGGCCAACGTCCTGACTTTC CASSPPSSGANVLTF
TRBJ2-7 TRBV28 . once TGTGCCAGTTGTTCGGGCACCACCTACGAGCAGTACTTC CASCSGTTYEQYF
TRBJ1-1 TRBV27 TRBD1 . TGTGCCAGCCAGCACTCCCAGGGGGAGATGGGCACTGAAGCTTTCTTT CASQHSQGEMGTEAFF
TRBJ2-1 TRBV7-8 TRBD2 . TGTGCCAGCAGCCCGCCGAGCGGGAGAGATTACAATGAGCAGTTCTTC CASSPPSGRDYNEQFF
TRBJ1-1 TRBV2 . . TGTGCCAGCAGTGACAGCCCCGGTGTTATGAACACTGAAGCTTTCTTT CASSDSPGVMNTEAFF
TRBJ2-1 TRBV9 TRBD2 . TGTGCCAGCAGCCCACAATCTAGCGGGAGAAGCTCCTACAATGAGCAGTTCTTC CASSPQSSGRSSYNEQFF
TRBJ1-6 TRBV10-3 . . TGTGCCATCGGCGGGGATTATAATTCACCCCTCCACTTT CAIGGDYNSPLHF
TRBJ1-5 TRBV18 . . TGTGCCAGCTCACCGACGGGGGCGGGCAATCAGCCCCAGCATTTT CASSPTGAGNQPQHF
TRBJ2-1 TRBV4-3 . . TGCGCCAGCAGCCGAATAACCCACTCCTACAATGAGCAGTTCTTC CASSRITHSYNEQFF
TRBJ2-3 TRBV9 . . TGTGCCAGCGGAGAGGTCAGAGATACGCAGTATTTT CASGEVRDTQYF
TRBJ2-7 TRBV27 TRBD1 . TGTGCCAGCAGTTTATGGGACAGGGGCAACGAGCAGTACTTC CASSLWDRGNEQYF
TRBJ2-1 TRBV28 TRBD1 . TGTGCCAGCAGTTTTATCAGGGGGCTCGACAATGAGCAGTTCTTC CASSFIRGLDNEQFF
TRBJ2-7 TRBV30 . many TGTGCCTGGAGTCTGACAGGGACTCACCACGAGCAGTACTTC CAWSLTGTHHEQYF
TRBJ2-7 TRBV27 . . TGTGCCAGCAGTCGAGGGGGGACCTACGAGCAGTACTTC CASSRGGTYEQYF
TRBJ1-2 TRBV9 . . TGTGCCAGCAGTACAAGAGGACAGCACTATGGCTACACCTTC CASSTRGQHYGYTF
TRBJ2-1 TRBV10-1 TRBD2 . TGCGCCAGCAGTGAGGTAGCGGGAGTTACCTACAATGAGCAGTTCTTC CASSEVAGVTYNEQFF
TRBJ2-3 TRBV5-6 . . TGTGCCAGCAGCTTGGAGGGGAAAAGCACAGATACGCAGTATTTT CASSLEGKSTDTQYF
TRBJ2-7 TRBV5-4 TRBD2 . TGTGCCAGCAGGGCCTCACTAGCGGCAATCTCCTACGAGCAGTACTTC CASRASLAAISYEQYF